This note documents a single TCR beta chain sequence. No antigen is known for it. Library input was around 2 micrograms of DNA from cryopreserved PBMCs. Assay: immunoSEQ multiplex PCR; the TCRdb copy retains only in-frame clones and omits some. The data hold 160,000 or so clones, with over 65% observed a single time. The source of the sample is a study of cytotoxic CD8 clonotypes in ibrutinib-treated CLL. Overall study results and limits: In sustained-remission versus progressing patients, sampling times differed.

The germline CDR1 and CDR2 sequences are MNHEY and SMNVEV (reference sequence). The CDR3 has 14 amino acids. The sequence came from a human donor with chronic lymphocytic leukemia. The sequences come from PBMCs, collected after 12 months of ibrutinib treatment. The chain has TRBV27 and TRBJ2-5, with D tentatively TRBD2 (7 bases). The J call may be wrong; the DNA end is better matched by TRBJ2-7. CDR3 sequence: CASWGGANLYEQYF. The DNA of the CDR3 is TGTGCCAGCTGGGGGGGCGCAAACCTCTACGAGCAGTACTTC.